The subject of this entry is one T cell receptor beta chain. Its antigen is unidentified. A much larger clone lies one base from this, so it may be a read error. This sample was taken from a study of blood T cells in healthy people across ages. Whole-study results and caveats: Conclusively comparing naive with antigen-experienced cells was impossible with unsorted PBMCs. As age increased, TCR beta diversity per million T cells fell in a roughly linear fashion. More naive CD4+ cells and higher diversity marked long-lived donors relative to aged donors.

Staff drew around 10 milliliters of peripheral blood from each donor. The V segment lost 6 bases and the J segment 9 bases; nucleotides outside the gene matches: 14. The CDR3 is 14 residues long. Germline V gene sequence: CDR1 DFQATT, CDR2 SNEGSKA (reference sequence). Through a sample-barcoded 5' primer and a J-beta primer mix, a second PCR was run for roughly 6 to 11 cycles. TCRdb analysed the 5' RACE reads with MiXCR anew, one entry per CDR3 protein. The sample has some 1.7 million distinct CDR3 sequences; 28% are singletons. Sample: blood. The TCR sequence derives from a woman aged 25 to 39 in good health. The rearrangement links TRBV20-1 to TRBJ2-5, with TRBD1 matching 9 bases. Here the CDR3 reads CSAAATGGHKPQYF. Written as DNA, the CDR3 is TGCAGTGCCGCGGCTACAGGGGGCCATAAGCCCCAGTACTTC.